Each of the 12 T cell receptor beta chains below was sequenced from the same sample in a study of blood T cells in healthy people across ages (dated by TCRdb to 2015 to 2017). Libraries were prepared through 5' RACE. The listed sequencing device is Illumina HiSeq 2500. The second PCR ran for roughly 7 to 11 cycles and used a J-beta primer mix along with a sample-barcoded 5' primer. TCRdb took the public reads, trimmed them with fastp at Q25, ran MiXCR for clone calling and kept in-frame beta chains. Every CDR3 protein is listed once, alongside the most common genes and DNA of its rows. The sample records 600,000 to 800,000 distinct CDR3 sequences, about 51% of which are singletons. The top ten constitute about 14% of the sample. The sequenced material came from blood. The receptor set was obtained from a woman older than 75 in good health.

Turning to this clonotype: A much larger clonotype is one base distant, so this may be a read error. The V call is TRBV7-3, the J call TRBJ2-5, with D unclear. V lost 4 bases and J lost 11, with 20 bases in between. CDR3 length: 14 amino acids. Per germline, CDR1 SGHTA and CDR2 FQGTGA. CDR3 in DNA: TGTGCCAGCAGCTCCGGGCCAGTCAACAATGAGCAGTACTTC. Translated: CASSSGPVNNEQYF.

Ten or more counts support this clonotype. The chain carries TRBV10-3 and TRBJ1-1; D uncertain. The CDR3 is 14 residues long. Germline V lookup: CDR1 ENHRY, CDR2 SYGVKD. V lost 2 bases and J lost 2, with 9 bases in between. This CDR3 is CAISETGENTEAFF. The CDR3 DNA follows: TGTGCCATCAGTGAGACCGGGGAAAACACTGAAGCTTTCTTT.

Comments on this clonotype: This may come from a read error, since a much larger clone is one base off. J is TRBJ2-5 and V is TRBV3-1; the D is unclear. The length of the CDR3 is 12 residues. Germline values: CDR1 LGHDT, CDR2 YNNKEL (reference sequence). Trimming took off 4 bases at V and 13 bases at J, with 16 bases between the two ends. CDR3 DNA sequence: TGTGCCAGCAGCCTGGGTAAGAGGACCGTGTACTTC. Its translation: CASSLGKRTVYF.

The rearrangement joins TRBV24-1 to TRBJ2-2; 8 bases map to TRBD1. The CDR3 is made up of 15 amino acids. Germline values: CDR1 KGHDR, CDR2 SFDVKD. Unmatched junction bases numbered 8, after V lost 4 bases and J lost 8 bases. CDR3 amino acids: CATSDFGQGRGELFF. The CDR3 DNA follows: TGTGCCACCAGTGACTTCGGACAGGGCCGTGGGGAGCTGTTTTTT.

This clonotype was seen at least ten times. This rearrangement joins TRBV4-1 to TRBJ2-1; D remains unclear. The germline V and J ends were trimmed by 1 base and 8 bases, with 3 bases remaining between them. Germline values: CDR1 MGHRA, CDR2 YSYEKL. The CDR3 spans 11 residues. The CDR3 spells CASSQVHEQFF. The CDR3 DNA follows: TGCGCCAGCAGCCAAGTCCATGAGCAGTTCTTC.

The genes are TRBV4-2 and TRBJ2-3; a weak D match, TRBD2 (5 bases). CDR1 and CDR2 (germline): LGHNA, YNFKEQ. The CDR3 covers 14 residues. V was shortened by 6 bases and J by 9 bases, with 19 bases between the two germline ends. The CDR3 nucleotides read TGTGCCAGCAGTCACCTGCACCCGGGATCCACGCAGTATTTT. The encoded protein is CASSHLHPGSTQYF.

This sequence joins TRBV15 and TRBJ1-2; no definite D call. Looked up from germline, CDR1 is LNHNV and CDR2 is YYDKDF (reference sequence). V lost 4 bases and J lost 4, with 13 bases in between. The CDR3 has 14 residues. The CDR3 reads CATSIPHQAYGYTF. CDR3 nucleotides: TGTGCCACCAGCATCCCCCACCAGGCCTATGGCTACACCTTC.

With regard to this clonotype: The junction departs from germline at one end; a sequencing error may be responsible. This sequence joins TRBV20-1 and TRBJ1-6; the D is unclear. This CDR3 contains 13 residues. CDR1 is DFQATT and CDR2 is SNEGSKA in the germline V gene (reference sequence). Here the CDR3 reads CSGRDRGREALHF. CDR3 sequence (DNA): TGCAGTGGTAGAGATCGCGGCCGGGAGGCCCTCCACTTT.

The DNA of the CDR3 is TGCGCCAGCAGCTTGGCCTCTAGCGGAGAGACCCAGTACTTC. This sequence encodes CASSLASSGETQYF. The rearrangement links TRBV5-1 to TRBJ2-7; 7 nucleotides match TRBD2. The last part of the DNA fits TRBJ2-5 better; the J call may be wrong. Germline-derived CDR1 and CDR2 are SGHRS and YFSETQ. CDR3 length equals 14 residues.

The V gene is TRBV7-8, the J gene TRBJ2-5; D tentatively fits TRBD1 or TRBD2 (7 bases each). This CDR3 contains 15 residues. Germline assignment: CDR1 SGHVS and CDR2 FQNEAQ. With 5 bases removed from V and 11 bases from J, the gap between germline ends came to 24 bases. This CDR3 is CASSQGGAGFNEQYF. DNA for the CDR3: TGTGCCAGCAGCCAGGGGGGGGCTGGTTTCAATGAGCAGTACTTC.

This clonotype has at least ten counts. J is TRBJ1-1 and V is TRBV20-1, with 10 bases lining up with TRBD1. The CDR3 loop spans 13 amino acids. The ends lost 6 bases at V and 5 bases at J; junction bases unmatched: 6. Germline values: CDR1 DFQATT, CDR2 SNEGSKA (reference sequence). The CDR3 nucleotides are TGCAGTGCCGAGCGGGACAGGGGTACTGAAGCTTTCTTT. Its translation is CSAERDRGTEAFF.

This clonotype occurred many times. The chain links TRBV28 to TRBJ1-5, with a tentative D call TRBD1 (6 bases). Germline V CDR1 and CDR2: MDHEN, SYDVKM. V lost 5 bases, J lost 0 bases, and 17 bases lay in between. The CDR3 runs 17 residues. The CDR3 here is CASSPHRETYSNQPQHF. The CDR3 DNA is TGTGCCAGCAGTCCGCACAGGGAAACCTATAGCAATCAGCCCCAGCATTTT.